This TCR beta chain was sequenced during a study of shared clonotypes between healthy human individuals. Broader study findings: Compared with clonotypes that all four donors shared, non-shared clonotypes had lower generation probabilities.

With regard to this clone: What it binds is unknown.

Trimming removed 7 bases from V and 3 bases from J, with 16 bases in between. Germline CDR1 SNHLY, CDR2 FYNNEI. The CDR3 sequence is 15 residues long. Assay: immunoSEQ multiplex PCR; the TCRdb copy retains only in-frame clones and omits some. The sample yields about 1.1 million clones, approximately 75% seen once. Input material: memory CD4+ T cells from PBMCs. Described subset: CD45RA-negative fraction. This chain links TRBV2 with TRBJ2-1; a possible D gene is TRBD2 (5 bases). The receptor's source is a man aged 18 to 29 in good health. Some clones in this sample may be carry-over from other donors' samples. CDR3 nucleotide sequence: TGTGCCAGCACCGGCGGGCCAAAAGGCTACAATGAGCAGTTCTTC. Protein: CASTGGPKGYNEQFF.